This T cell receptor beta chain was found in a study of shared clonotypes between healthy human individuals. J lost 1 base, V lost 5 bases, and 11 bases had no gene match. This CDR3 is 17 amino acids long. From germline, CDR1 is MDHEN and CDR2 SYDVKM. Profiled with immunoSEQ multiplex PCR; TCRdb holds only in-frame clones, not every one. The repertoire has approximately 2.5 million clones, around nine tenths of them found once; the top ten carry roughly 0.15%. This clone was seen only once. The antigen remains unidentified. Findings and limits, study-wide: Sampling was confined to blood; repertoires within tissues likely differ. About 5% of naive CD4 clonotypes were shared across several donors. Generation of non-shared clonotypes was less probable than generation of clonotypes shared by all four donors.

The sequence came from a man aged 18 to 30 in good health. The genes are TRBV28 and TRBJ2-3, with 8 positions matching TRBD2. The specimen was naive CD4+ T cells sorted from blood. Subset denoted: CD45RA+ positively selected. The chain's CDR3 is CASSTSGLAAGTDTQYF. In DNA, the CDR3 is TGTGCCAGCAGTACTAGCGGATTGGCGGCGGGCACAGATACGCAGTATTTT. The entire variable domain, with the rest obtained from reference TRBV28 and TRBJ2-3, is as follows: DVKVTQSSRYLVKRTGEKVFLECVQDMDHENMFWYRQDPGLGLRLIYFSYDVKMKEKGDIPEGYSVSREKKERFSLILESASTNQTSMYLCASSTSGLAAGTDTQYFGPGTRLTVL.